The entry below describes one TCR beta chain. Its antigen is unknown. This sample was included in a study of blood T cells in healthy people across ages. Through a sample-barcoded 5' primer and a J-beta primer mix, a second PCR was run for roughly 7 to 12 cycles. One entry per CDR3 protein, called by TCRdb with MiXCR from the 5' RACE reads. The sample has roughly 1,700,000 distinct CDR3 sequences, 28% seen once. With 2 bases removed from V and 11 bases from J, the gap between germline ends came to 22 bases. The CDR3 sequence is 15 residues long. The V gene's germline CDR1 is SGHRS and CDR2 YFSETQ. Study outcomes and limitations: Unknown CMV status may confound age-related changes in expanded clones.

The sequence came from a woman aged 25 to 39 in good health. The sequenced sample consisted of blood. The V call is TRBV5-1, the J call TRBJ2-5; no reliable D call. In DNA form, the CDR3 reads TGCGCCAGCAGCTTTGGTCCCGTTTCCTACAGTGAGCAGTACTTC. This gives the protein CASSFGPVSYSEQYF.